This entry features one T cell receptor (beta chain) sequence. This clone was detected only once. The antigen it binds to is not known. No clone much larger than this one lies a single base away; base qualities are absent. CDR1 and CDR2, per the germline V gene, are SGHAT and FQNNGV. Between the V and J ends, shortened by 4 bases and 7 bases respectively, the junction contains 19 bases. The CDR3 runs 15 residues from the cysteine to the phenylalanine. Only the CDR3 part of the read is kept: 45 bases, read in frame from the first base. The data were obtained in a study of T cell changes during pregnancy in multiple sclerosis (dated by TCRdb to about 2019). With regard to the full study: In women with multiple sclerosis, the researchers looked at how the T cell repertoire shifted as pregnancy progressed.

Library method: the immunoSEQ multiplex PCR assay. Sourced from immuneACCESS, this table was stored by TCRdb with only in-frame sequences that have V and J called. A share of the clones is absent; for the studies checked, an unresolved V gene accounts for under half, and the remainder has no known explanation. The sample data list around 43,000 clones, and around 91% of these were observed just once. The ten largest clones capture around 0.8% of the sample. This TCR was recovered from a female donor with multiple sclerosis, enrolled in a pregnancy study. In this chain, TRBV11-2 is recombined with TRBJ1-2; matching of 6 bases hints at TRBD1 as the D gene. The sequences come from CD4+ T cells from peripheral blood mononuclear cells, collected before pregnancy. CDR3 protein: CASSSDTRGRGGYTF. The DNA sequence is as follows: TGTGCCAGCAGCTCCGATACCAGGGGTAGAGGTGGCTACACCTTC.